Listed below are T cell receptor beta chains from one sample, sequenced in a study of T cells expressing NK-cell markers. TCRdb reprocessed the 5' RACE reads, with one entry per CDR3 protein and no DNA. This sample's table reports about 390,000 distinct CDR3 sequences. The sample taken for sequencing was blood T cells: a sorted CD56 or NKG2C T cell subset, CD4+ or CD8+ T cells, or bulk PBMC T cells (not recorded which). The receptors shown here come from a woman in her fifties or sixties in good health. The CDR3 runs from the conserved cysteine through the conserved F or W.

CDR3 length	V gene	J gene	CDR3 protein
11	TRBV14	TRBJ2-7	CASSQTNQQYF
15	TRBV19	TRBJ2-2	CASSNGRANTGELFF
15	TRBV7-8	TRBJ2-5	CASSLTPGGVETQYF
15	TRBV6-4	TRBJ2-1	CASSPFTGGVDEQFF
15	TRBV6-5	TRBJ1-5	CASSSAKGSKQPQHF
13	TRBV29-1	TRBJ1-1	CSVSRDRVTEAFF
15	TRBV6-1	TRBJ2-3	CASSEVAGAVDTQYF
15	TRBV5-6	TRBJ2-1	CASSPLPGGPDEQFF
17	TRBV6-4	TRBJ2-1	CASSDSKLAGGFGEQFF
12	TRBV5-1	TRBJ1-2	CASSQKGNGYTF
18	TRBV6-5	TRBJ2-3	CASSYSRAAGRLVDTQYF
13	TRBV3-1	TRBJ2-7	CASVGTATYEQYF
16	TRBV5-8	TRBJ2-2	CASSLAQLANTGELFF
15	TRBV13	TRBJ2-5	CASSTRLAGEETQYF
17	TRBV7-3	TRBJ2-1	CASSLTGGLAAYNEQFF
13	TRBV24-1	TRBJ2-3	CATRGVSTDTQYF
18	TRBV9	TRBJ2-2	CASSAAGLAGGNTGELFF
17	TRBV11-3	TRBJ2-5	CASSFWSGRVGLETQYF
17	TRBV3-1	TRBJ2-1	CASSQGAGLAGVDEQFF
14	TRBV5-1	TRBJ1-2	CASSLDAGSYGYTF
13	TRBV28	TRBJ1-1	CASSIPANTEAFF
13	TRBV29-1	TRBJ1-2	CSVEKRQGYGYTF
14	TRBV5-1	TRBJ1-1	CASSYPDRVTEAFF
15	TRBV12-3/TRBV12-4	TRBJ1-2	CASSWRRGRIGGYTF
14	TRBV7-7	TRBJ2-1	CASSPGPGVDEQFF
13	TRBV6-2/TRBV6-3	TRBJ2-7	CASSYLADYEQYF
16	TRBV5-1	TRBJ2-3	CASSFRQGQSTDTQYF
14	TRBV20-1	TRBJ2-1	CSARPLNYYNEQFF
16	TRBV14	TRBJ1-1	CASSQEGGRADTEAFF
13	TRBV14	TRBJ2-7	CASSQVGTVVQYF
16	TRBV5-1	TRBJ2-3	CASSLAGAAVADTQYF
16	TRBV20-1	TRBJ1-2	CSARTGGGLPNYGYTF
15	TRBV21-1	TRBJ2-2	CASSKKREEDGELFF
14	TRBV20-1	TRBJ2-1	CSASSARSGNEQFF
12	TRBV20-1	TRBJ2-7	CSAHGSSGEQYF
15	TRBV4-1	TRBJ1-1	CASSQGTGRSTEAFF
16	TRBV29-1	TRBJ2-1	CSVPPGGRLTYNEQFF
16	TRBV7-2	TRBJ2-1	CASSLAAGSSYNEQFF
14	TRBV29-1	TRBJ2-5	CSVDHDSLTETQYF
12	TRBV29-1	TRBJ2-5	CSVEITGMTQYF
16	TRBV5-1	TRBJ2-1	CASSWPMIAGEGEQFF
14	TRBV12-3/TRBV12-4	TRBJ2-4	CASSKGPKTNIQYF